This passage covers 8 T cell receptor beta chains from one sample sequenced in a study of cytomegalovirus exposure and HLA in healthy donors. PCR amplification relied on 60 Vbeta primers (plus 13 Jbeta primers). The assay was immunoSEQ multiplex PCR, and TCRdb's table has in-frame clones only and misses some. The table includes more than 100,000 clones, roughly 79% detected once. The sample was PBMCs. Source of these receptors: a middle-aged woman in good health and CMV-seronegative.

V is TRBV19 and J is TRBJ2-5, with a weak D call TRBD2 (5 bases). Trimming stripped 1 base from V and 4 bases from J, with 7 bases between. The germline CDR1 and CDR2 sequences are LNHDA and SQIVND (reference sequence). CDR3 length: 13 amino acids. CDR3 in amino acids: CASSIGGLETQYF. The CDR3 nucleotides read TGTGCCAGTAGTATAGGAGGGCTAGAGACCCAGTACTTC.

This chain links TRBV10-3 with TRBJ1-3; D is unresolved. The length of the CDR3 is 11 residues. The germline CDR1 and CDR2 sequences are ENHRY and SYGVKD. V lost 8 bases and J lost 8, with 10 bases in between. The CDR3 DNA reads TGTGCCATCGGCAACCGGGACACCATATATTTT. Amino acids: CAIGNRDTIYF.

The chain carries TRBV7-7 and TRBJ2-2, with 7 positions matching TRBD1. Germline assignment: CDR1 SSHAT and CDR2 FNYEAQ (reference sequence). V lost 5 bases, J lost 5 bases, and 14 bases stayed unmatched. This CDR3 has 17 residues. CDR3 coding DNA: TGTGCCAGCAGCCCCCTACAAACGACAGGGAGTACCGGGGAGCTGTTTTTT. Its translation: CASSPLQTTGSTGELFF.

The rearrangement links TRBV14 to TRBJ1-2, with D possibly TRBD1 on 6 matching bases. Between the trimmed V and J ends, which lost 6 bases and 4 bases, there was a span of 15 bases. CDR1 SGHDN and CDR2 FVKESK come from the germline V gene. There are 14 residues in the CDR3. DNA for the CDR3: TGTGCCAGCAGACCAAGACAGGATCCCTATGGCTACACCTTC. It translates to CASRPRQDPYGYTF.

This sequence joins TRBV5-1 and TRBJ1-1; D uncertain. CDR1 is SGHRS and CDR2 is YFSETQ in the germline V gene. The V end lost 1 base, the J end lost 0 bases, and 10 bases lay between the germline ends. The CDR3 runs to 15 residues. CDR3 DNA: TGCGCCAGCAGCTTGAATGAGCGGATGAACACTGAAGCTTTCTTT. It translates to CASSLNERMNTEAFF.

The rearrangement uses TRBV6-1 and TRBJ1-1; 8 bases are shared with TRBD1. CDR3 length: 15 residues. Germline values: CDR1 MNHNS, CDR2 SASEGT. The J segment lost 5 bases and the V segment lost 10 bases, leaving 15 bases of the junction unmatched. The CDR3 loop is CATLRGDTGGTEAFF. The CDR3 region has the DNA TGTGCCACCCTGAGGGGAGATACAGGGGGGACTGAAGCTTTCTTT.

The V call is TRBV27, the J call TRBJ1-5, with 8 bases matching TRBD1. The CDR3 sequence is 14 residues long. The germline V gene encodes CDR1 MNHEY and CDR2 SMNVEV (reference sequence). The J segment lost 5 bases and the V segment lost 6 bases, leaving 6 bases of the junction unmatched. The CDR3, as DNA: TGTGCCAGCAGGTACGCAGGGGGCGATCAGCCCCAGCATTTT. It encodes CASRYAGGDQPQHF.

This clone was seen only once. DNA for the CDR3: TGTGCCACCAGTGCAGGGGCGGACGGGGAGCTGTTTTTT. Its protein product is CATSAGADGELFF. The genes are TRBV15 and TRBJ2-2; D possibly corresponds to TRBD1 (6 bases). CDR3 length: 13 residues. The V and J ends lost 6 bases and 7 bases respectively, with 12 bases between them. Germline V gives CDR1 LNHNV, CDR2 YYDKDF (reference sequence).